The clone carrying this T cell receptor (beta chain) was picked up a small number of times. Its antigen is undetermined. This sample was included in a study of a mutant IDH1 vaccine in newly diagnosed glioma. Study summary: First vaccine doses came 4-6 weeks after radiotherapy alone, or with temozolomide cycles.

Sequencing used immunoSEQ multiplex PCR; TCRdb keeps in-frame clones, though not all of them. In the table there are roughly 64,000 clones, 74% of which are singletons. Time point reported: week 35, safety follow-up. Vaccination comprised doses that each held 300 ug of mutant IDH1 20-mer peptide, plus topical imiquimod. Study results and limitations: The occurrence of vaccine-induced immune responses was seen in 90% to 95% of patients. Changes in the top peripheral T cell clonotypes seemingly had no bearing on pseudoprogression.

The material sequenced was PBMCs, taken from a glioma patient whose treatment included an IDH1 peptide vaccine. The receptor comes from a middle-aged man with glioma.

CDR3 coding DNA: TGTGCCAGCAGTGAGGGGCAGGCCCAAGAGACCCAGTACTTC. As protein: CASSEGQAQETQYF. The chain joins TRBV2 to TRBJ2-5, with a possible D match to TRBD1 (5 bases). This CDR3 comprises 14 residues. The ends were cut back, 3 bases at V and 1 base at J, with 9 bases in the middle. Looked up from germline, CDR1 is SNHLY and CDR2 is FYNNEI.